These T cell receptor beta chains were read from a single sample in a study of CD8+ T cells in alopecia areata. Some clones are missing from TCRdb's copy, which holds only in-frame ones; the method was immunoSEQ multiplex PCR. This sample has roughly 280,000 clones, with about 60% found just once. Sequenced here: CD4+ T cells sorted from blood, sampled around week 54, from a patient treated with tofacitinib. These receptors came from a human donor with alopecia areata. CDR3s include the opening cysteine and the closing phenylalanine or tryptophan. The order of the fields is J gene, D gene, V gene, clone size, CDR3 protein, CDR3 DNA. The D gene is left open where the match is weak. Clone size is stated in some rows and not others, as once, few, many or a class when expanded.

TRBJ1-2 NA TRBV4-3 NA CASSQEKGGYTF TGCGCCAGCAGCCAAGAAAAAGGTGGCTACACCTTC
TRBJ2-2 TRBD1 TRBV10-3 few CAISVEGQMATGELFF TGTGCCATCAGTGTCGAGGGACAGATGGCCACCGGGGAGCTGTTTTTT
TRBJ1-5 TRBD1 TRBV29-1 NA CSVRDRGNQPQHF TGCAGCGTCCGGGACAGGGGCAATCAGCCCCAGCATTTT
TRBJ2-1 NA TRBV5-1 NA CASSLAPQPNEQFF TGCGCCAGCAGCTTGGCCCCCCAACCCAATGAGCAGTTCTTC
TRBJ1-1 NA TRBV2 few CASSQRTVGNTEAFF TGTGCCAGCAGTCAGCGGACGGTCGGGAACACTGAAGCTTTCTTT
TRBJ1-2 NA TRBV18 NA CASSPGRAGYTF TGTGCCAGCTCTCCCGGAAGGGCTGGCTACACCTTC
TRBJ2-7 NA TRBV11-2 NA CASSKTRFPFEQYF TGTGCCAGCAGCAAGACTAGGTTTCCGTTCGAGCAGTACTTC
TRBJ1-1 NA TRBV5-6 NA CASSLEGMNTEAFF TGTGCCAGCAGCTTAGAAGGCATGAACACTGAAGCTTTCTTT
TRBJ2-6 NA TRBV30 NA CAWSVPRAGANVLTF TGTGCCTGGAGTGTACCCAGGGCTGGGGCCAACGTCCTGACTTTC
TRBJ2-3 TRBD1 TRBV7-2 NA CASSRQGSTDTQYF TGTGCCAGCAGCCGACAGGGGAGCACAGATACGCAGTATTTT
TRBJ2-5 NA TRBV29-1 NA CSESGGVKETQYF TGCAGCGAATCCGGAGGTGTCAAAGAGACCCAGTACTTC
TRBJ2-1 NA TRBV10-2 few CASSSTSHNEQFF TGCGCCAGCAGCTCCACGAGCCACAATGAGCAGTTCTTC
TRBJ1-6 TRBD1 TRBV30 NA CAWEFGTGVKNSPLHF TGTGCCTGGGAATTCGGGACAGGGGTGAAGAATTCACCCCTCCACTTT
TRBJ2-2 NA TRBV12-5 once CASGSAPNTGELFF TGTGCTAGTGGATCAGCCCCGAACACCGGGGAGCTGTTTTTT
TRBJ1-6 NA TRBV25-1 NA CASSEAKGESPLHF TGTGCCAGCAGTGAGGCGAAGGGAGAGTCACCCCTCCACTTT
TRBJ2-6 NA TRBV29-1 NA CSVEGGANVLTF TGCAGCGTTGAAGGCGGAGCCAACGTCCTGACTTTC
TRBJ2-6 NA TRBV5-1 NA CASSLQRSGANVLTF TGCGCCAGCAGCCTACAACGCTCTGGGGCCAACGTCCTGACTTTC
TRBJ1-4 NA TRBV25-1 NA CASSEQAKGEKLFF TGTGCCAGCAGTGAACAGGCGAAAGGTGAAAAACTGTTTTTT
TRBJ1-6 TRBD1 TRBV18 NA CASSPYRDRDLNSPLHF TGTGCCAGCTCACCATACCGGGACAGAGATCTTAATTCACCCCTCCACTTT
TRBJ1-1 NA TRBV29-1 few CSVGLHVMNTEAFF TGCAGCGTTGGGTTACACGTCATGAACACTGAAGCTTTCTTT
TRBJ1-1 NA TRBV2 NA CASSEAWGNTEAFF TGTGCCAGCAGTGAAGCCTGGGGGAACACTGAAGCTTTCTTT
TRBJ2-6 NA TRBV5-1 NA CASSLQLGAGANVLTF TGCGCCAGCAGCTTGCAATTAGGGGCTGGGGCCAACGTCCTGACTTTC
TRBJ2-5 TRBD1 TRBV11-2 NA CASSVRGLETQYF TGTGCCAGCAGCGTGAGGGGGCTGGAGACCCAGTACTTC
TRBJ1-5 NA TRBV29-1 NA CSAIQDSNQPQHF TGCAGCGCCATACAGGATAGCAATCAGCCCCAGCATTTT
TRBJ2-2 NA TRBV30 NA CAWSAGPGELFF TGTGCCTGGAGTGCAGGTCCCGGGGAGCTGTTTTTT
TRBJ2-4 TRBD2 TRBV15 once CATSLPSGGNIQYF TGTGCCACCAGCCTCCCCAGCGGGGGGAACATTCAGTACTTC
TRBJ2-7 TRBD1 TRBV29-1 NA CSVGGQGMGQYF TGCAGCGTTGGCGGACAGGGGATGGGGCAGTACTTC
TRBJ1-1 TRBD1 TRBV18 few CASSLRTGLNTEAFF TGTGCCAGCTCACTACGGACAGGGTTGAACACTGAAGCTTTCTTT
TRBJ2-7 NA TRBV2 NA CASSSGPREQYF TGTGCCAGCAGTTCGGGACCCCGCGAGCAGTACTTC
TRBJ2-7 NA TRBV5-6 once CASSTITSSEQYF TGTGCCAGCAGCACAATTACGAGTTCGGAGCAGTACTTC
TRBJ2-5 NA TRBV7-2 NA CASSLATSVQETQYF TGTGCCAGCAGCTTAGCTACGTCAGTACAAGAGACCCAGTACTTC
TRBJ2-7 NA TRBV4-2 once CASSPEAGEQYF TGTGCCAGCAGCCCCGAGGCGGGCGAGCAGTACTTC
TRBJ1-1 NA TRBV7-8 NA CASSRNGNTEAFF TGTGCCAGCAGCCGCAACGGGAACACTGAAGCTTTCTTT
TRBJ2-5 TRBD2 TRBV5-4 few CASSFGASGVQETQYF TGTGCCAGCAGCTTCGGGGCTAGCGGGGTCCAAGAGACCCAGTACTTC
TRBJ2-7 NA TRBV9 NA CASSVGVSYEQYF TGTGCCAGCAGCGTCGGGGTCTCCTACGAGCAGTACTTC
TRBJ2-1 TRBD1 TRBV27 NA CASSSYRGGSYNEQFF TGTGCCAGCAGCTCCTACAGGGGCGGCTCCTACAATGAGCAGTTCTTC
TRBJ1-2 NA TRBV30 NA CAWTPPGGPYGYTF TGTGCCTGGACCCCGCCGGGGGGACCCTATGGCTACACCTTC
TRBJ1-3 NA TRBV10-3 few CAIKTSGNTIYF TGTGCCATCAAGACAAGCGGAAACACCATATATTTT
TRBJ1-1 NA TRBV7-2 NA CASTTGPKVFF TGTGCCAGCACGACAGGTCCCAAGGTTTTCTTT
TRBJ2-7 NA TRBV5-1 NA CASSLEQGRAYEQYF TGCGCCAGCAGCTTGGAGCAGGGGAGAGCCTACGAGCAGTACTTC
TRBJ2-4 TRBD1 TRBV6-5 NA CASRRDRVDKNIQYF TGTGCCAGCAGGCGAGACAGGGTTGACAAAAACATTCAGTACTTC
TRBJ2-7 NA TRBV5-6 NA CASSLFIQGNYEQYF TGTGCCAGCAGCTTGTTCATACAAGGGAACTACGAGCAGTACTTC
TRBJ2-6 NA TRBV4-3 NA CASSQVPGRSSGANVLTF TGCGCCAGCAGCCAGGTCCCGGGACGGAGTTCTGGGGCCAACGTCCTGACTTTC
TRBJ1-1 NA TRBV29-1 NA CSVGDPRDTEAFF TGCAGCGTTGGGGACCCGCGGGACACTGAAGCTTTCTTT
TRBJ2-7 NA TRBV2 NA CASSVYEQYF TGTGCCAGCAGTGTGTACGAGCAGTACTTC
TRBJ2-2 NA TRBV5-1 NA CASRIDTGELFF TGCGCCAGCAGGATCGACACCGGGGAGCTGTTTTTT
TRBJ1-1 NA TRBV2 NA CASSEETDTEAFF TGTGCCAGCAGTGAAGAGACAGACACTGAAGCTTTCTTT
TRBJ2-3 TRBD2 TRBV29-1 few CSVEGLAGTTDTQYF TGCAGCGTTGAAGGGCTAGCGGGAACCACAGATACGCAGTATTTT
TRBJ2-5 TRBD1 TRBV12-5 NA CASGTGGGETQYF TGTGCTAGTGGGACAGGGGGCGGTGAGACCCAGTACTTC
TRBJ2-7 NA TRBV12-5 NA CASGLDSYEQYF TGTGCTAGTGGTTTGGACAGCTACGAGCAGTACTTC
TRBJ1-2 TRBD1 TRBV25-1 NA CASSQTGAGGYTF TGTGCCAGCAGTCAAACAGGGGCAGGAGGCTACACCTTC
TRBJ2-2 NA TRBV5-1 NA CASSFDNARGRRETGELFF TGCGCCAGCAGCTTCGATAACGCCAGGGGGAGGAGAGAGACCGGGGAGCTGTTTTTT
TRBJ2-1 TRBD1 TRBV5-4 once CASSLVGQARGEQFF TGTGCCAGCAGCTTGGTTGGACAGGCGCGAGGTGAGCAGTTCTTC
TRBJ1-6 NA TRBV15 NA CATSGGGGWNSPLHF TGTGCCACCAGCGGCGGCGGAGGATGGAATTCACCCCTCCACTTT
TRBJ2-1 NA TRBV15 once CATSRDTGGPYNEQFF TGTGCCACCAGCAGAGATACAGGCGGGCCCTACAATGAGCAGTTCTTC
TRBJ1-6 TRBD1 TRBV27 NA CASSQRTGPLNSPLHF TGTGCCAGCAGTCAACGGACAGGCCCACTTAATTCACCCCTCCACTTT
TRBJ2-7 TRBD1 TRBV5-1 NA CASSLRGGDEQYF TGCGCCAGCAGCCTGAGAGGGGGCGACGAGCAGTACTTC
TRBJ1-4 NA TRBV4-1 NA CASSQWEKLFF TGCGCCAGCAGCCAGTGGGAAAAACTGTTTTTT
TRBJ1-4 NA TRBV7-2 NA CASSSITPGFGEKLFF TGTGCCAGCAGCTCGATAACTCCGGGTTTCGGTGAAAAACTGTTTTTT